Listed below are T cell receptor beta chains from one sample, sequenced in a study of blood T cells in healthy people across ages. Using its own MiXCR run on the 5' RACE reads, TCRdb lists one record per CDR3 protein. The table has about 830,000 distinct CDR3 sequences, around two thirds seen once. Sequencing was done on a sample of blood. The receptors come from a man younger than 45 in good health. Each CDR3 is given with its conserved first and last residue.

J | V | CDR3
TRBJ2-5 | TRBV9 | CASSVGAGETQYF
TRBJ1-2 | TRBV7-2 | CASSSAGANYGYTF
TRBJ2-6 | TRBV11-2 | CASRLNRISGANVLTF
TRBJ2-7 | TRBV20-1 | CSAKQGAYEQYF
TRBJ1-2 | TRBV7-9 | CASSLDSSSRSGYTF
TRBJ1-2 | TRBV7-3 | CASRDAGSNGYTF
TRBJ1-4 | TRBV9 | CASSPSGGLGDEKLFF
TRBJ1-5 | TRBV12-3/TRBV12-4 | CASNGQGINQPQHF
TRBJ1-2 | TRBV15 | CATSRDSEIPRGYGYTF
TRBJ1-2 | TRBV7-9 | CASSPQRAANYGYTF